This TCR beta chain was sequenced for a study of blood T cell repertoires in COVID-19. As for the study in general: Some COVID-19 samples were acute and others convalescent; all came from the United States, Italy and Spain. Sources were T cells, B-cell-depleted T cells, or PBMCs; the material itself was cDNA or gDNA.

CDR1 and CDR2 (germline): ENHRY, SYGVKD. V gave up 8 bases and J gave up 1 base, with 15 bases separating them. The CDR3 spans 14 residues. Methods used by the authors: The assay estimated nucleated cells by amplifying reference gene primers. Assay used: immunoSEQ multiplex PCR; TCRdb lists only in-frame clones, some missing. V and J calls and clone size are those listed in that table; D and trimming were worked out from the DNA. The table includes 140,000 or so clones, roughly 80% detected once. Sequenced input: peripheral blood. V usage is TRBV10-3 and J usage is TRBJ2-7; no clear D. The TCR sequence derives from a human donor in a cohort sampled during active COVID-19. For the CDR3, the DNA is TGTGCCATCGCAGACCCCCAGGCGTCCTACGAGCAGTACGTC. This codes for CAIADPQASYEQYV.